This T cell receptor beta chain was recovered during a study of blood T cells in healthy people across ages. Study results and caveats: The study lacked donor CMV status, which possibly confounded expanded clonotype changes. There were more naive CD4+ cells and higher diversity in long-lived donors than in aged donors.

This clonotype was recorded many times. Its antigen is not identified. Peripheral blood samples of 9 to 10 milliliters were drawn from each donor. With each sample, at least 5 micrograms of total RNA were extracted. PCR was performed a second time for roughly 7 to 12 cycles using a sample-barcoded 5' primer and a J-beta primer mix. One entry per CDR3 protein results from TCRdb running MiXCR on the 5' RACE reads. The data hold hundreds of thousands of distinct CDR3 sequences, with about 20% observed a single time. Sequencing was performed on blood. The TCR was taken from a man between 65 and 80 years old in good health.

The CDR3 coding sequence is TGCAGTGCTAGGTTAGCGGGAGCTAATGAGCAGTTCTTC. Translation: CSARLAGANEQFF. The V gene is TRBV20-1, the J gene TRBJ2-1; 9 positions match TRBD2. With V trimmed by 3 bases and J by 7 bases, 4 bases remained unmatched. Germline V gene lookup returns CDR1 DFQATT and CDR2 SNEGSKA (reference sequence). This CDR3 contains 13 residues.